One sample yielded the 18 T cell receptor beta chains listed below, sequenced in a study of T cells in Graves' hyperthyroidism and ophthalmopathy. Amplified regions were TCR beta CDR3 sequences from RNA transcripts. The study used the HTBI primer set for a first-round RT-PCR of the TCR CDR3. TCRdb re-analysed the multiplex PCR reads in MiXCR, keeping a single row per CDR3 protein. The table records roughly 280,000 distinct CDR3 sequences, 15% to 20% of them present only once. Sequencing was performed on blood. These receptors all stem from a woman aged 60 to 75 with Graves' ophthalmopathy.

The chain employs TRBV19 and TRBJ1-1, with 8 bases aligning to TRBD1. In germline, CDR1 is LNHDA, CDR2 SQIVND (reference sequence). The CDR3 is 16 amino acids. Unmatched junction bases numbered 7, after V lost 4 bases and J lost 0 bases. DNA for the CDR3: TGTGCCAGTAGTAAAGGACAGGGCCTCATGAACACTGAAGCTTTCTTT. Its translation is CASSKGQGLMNTEAFF.

The V and J genes are TRBV9 and TRBJ2-1; TRBD2 matches 13 bases. The trim removed 4 bases at V and 7 bases at J, leaving 5 bases unmatched. The CDR3 loop spans 15 amino acids. CDR1 is SGDLS and CDR2 is YYNGEE in the germline V gene. The CDR3 is CASSQGTSGKNEQFF. The CDR3 DNA sequence: TGTGCCAGCAGCCAAGGGACTAGCGGGAAAAATGAGCAGTTCTTC.

This clonotype was counted ten times or more. The chain uses TRBV3-1 and TRBJ2-2, with D possibly being TRBD2 (5 bases). CDR1 and CDR2 from the germline V gene are LGHDT and YNNKEL (reference sequence). Trimming removed 4 bases from V and 0 bases from J, with 12 bases in between. This CDR3 contains 16 residues. Here the CDR3 DNA reads TGTGCCAGCAGCCCACGGCGGGTAGCGAACACCGGGGAGCTGTTTTTT. Protein sequence: CASSPRRVANTGELFF. Full variable domain (rest looked up from reference TRBV3-1 and TRBJ2-2): DTAVSQTPKYLVTQMGNDKSIKCEQNLGHDTMYWYKQDSKKFLKIMFSYNNKELIINETVPNRFSPKSPDKAHLNLHINSLELGDSAVYFCASSPRRVANTGELFFGEGSRLTVL.

This clonotype has a count of ten or more. This sequence joins TRBV12-3 or TRBV12-4 and TRBJ2-7, with 7 nucleotides matching TRBD1. Trimming removed 9 bases from V and 4 bases from J; junction bases left unmatched: 6. The CDR3 loop spans 12 amino acids. CDR3 nucleotides: TGTGCCAGTTCGGGACAGACTTACGAGCAGTACTTC. It encodes CASSGQTYEQYF.

The chain couples TRBV12-3 or TRBV12-4 to TRBJ2-3; 8 bases match TRBD1. The V and J ends lost 3 bases and 0 bases, in that order; junction bases with no gene match: 14. The CDR3 length is 19 residues. The CDR3 loop reads CASSLDGTGEGRSTDTQYF. The CDR3 DNA reads TGTGCCAGCAGTTTGGATGGGACAGGTGAAGGTCGGAGCACAGATACGCAGTATTTT.

This rearrangement joins TRBV18 to TRBJ2-1, with 11 bases matching TRBD2. V dropped 8 bases and J dropped 5; count of bases not matched to a gene: 8. The germline CDR1 and CDR2 sequences are KGHSH and LQKENI. The CDR3 is 15 residues long. The CDR3 here is CASSDGLAGDNEQFF. The CDR3 DNA sequence: TGTGCCAGCAGCGACGGACTAGCGGGTGACAATGAGCAGTTCTTC.

This clonotype showed up many times. V and J are TRBV3-1 and TRBJ1-1; D might be TRBD1 (5 bases). The CDR3 totals 14 residues. The V end lost 7 bases, the J end lost 0 bases, and 12 bases lay between the germline ends. CDR1 is LGHDT and CDR2 is YNNKEL in the germline V gene (reference sequence). The CDR3 protein is CASTPQALNTEAFF. The CDR3 DNA reads TGTGCCAGCACCCCACAGGCGTTGAACACTGAAGCTTTCTTT.

The chain employs TRBV20-1 and TRBJ2-3; possibly TRBD1 or TRBD2 for D (6 bases each). CDR3 length: 14 amino acids. V lost 6 bases and J 4 bases, leaving 17 bases between the germline ends. Germline V gene lookup returns CDR1 DFQATT and CDR2 SNEGSKA (reference sequence). The CDR3 DNA reads TGCAGTGCCATAACAGGGAGGCTGTCAGATACGCAGTATTTT. It is translated as CSAITGRLSDTQYF.

This clonotype ranks as medium-sized. This chain joins TRBV28 and TRBJ1-5; TRBD1 agrees at 9 bases. From germline, CDR1 is MDHEN and CDR2 SYDVKM. The CDR3 contains 18 residues. Trimming removed 6 bases from V and 1 base from J; junction bases left unmatched: 13. CDR3 DNA sequence: TGTGCCAGCAGCCGCTTGGACAGGGGTGTGATAAGCAATCAGCCCCAGCATTTT. Protein: CASSRLDRGVISNQPQHF.

This clonotype came up many times. The chain employs TRBV30 and TRBJ1-2; D uncertain. Germline-derived CDR1 and CDR2 are GTSNPN and SVGIG (reference sequence). The length of the CDR3 is 13 residues. Trimming shortened V by 3 bases and J by 0 bases, and 8 bases separated the two germline ends. CDR3 sequence: CAWRKSANYGYTF. CDR3 DNA: TGTGCCTGGAGGAAGTCAGCTAACTATGGCTACACCTTC.

This clonotype was seen at least ten times. This chain joins TRBV7-2 and TRBJ1-1, with no clear D. Trimming stripped 4 bases from V and 7 bases from J, with 13 bases between. The V gene's germline CDR1 is SGHTA and CDR2 FQGNSA. The CDR3 has 13 amino acids. In DNA, the CDR3 is TGTGCCAGCAGCTCCCTGGGATGGGGTGAAGCTTTCTTT. Encoded protein: CASSSLGWGEAFF.

This clonotype was recorded at least ten times. The chain employs TRBV3-1 and TRBJ1-4, with D possibly matching TRBD1 (6 bases). The germline gives CDR1 LGHDT, CDR2 YNNKEL (reference sequence). V was pared by 6 bases and J by 8 bases, with 16 bases between. This CDR3 spans 14 amino acids. CDR3 loop: CASSAIRGGEKLFF. CDR3 nucleotide sequence: TGTGCCAGCAGTGCAATTCGTGGGGGCGAAAAACTGTTTTTT.

This clonotype was seen a few times. The CDR3 DNA reads TGTGCCAGCAGTTTGGACAGGGGACTGTTTTTT. It encodes CASSLDRGLFF. The genes are TRBV7-2 and TRBJ2-2; 9 bases agree with TRBD1. Per germline, CDR1 SGHTA and CDR2 FQGNSA. This CDR3 is 11 amino acids long. Trimming removed 6 bases from V and 14 bases from J; junction bases left unmatched: 4.

The sample holds a few counts of this clonotype. CDR3 protein: CASSLGGYNSPLHF. In DNA, the CDR3 is TGTGCCAGCAGCTTAGGGGGGTATAATTCACCCCTCCACTTT. The chain recombines TRBV7-9 with TRBJ1-6; a possible D gene is TRBD1 (5 bases). Trimming took 1 base from V and 4 from J, leaving 5 bases between them. The length of the CDR3 is 14 residues. Germline CDR1 and CDR2: SEHNR and FQNEAQ (reference sequence).

The V and J genes are TRBV20-1 and TRBJ2-7; D might be TRBD1 (6 bases). Between the trimmed V and J ends, which lost 2 bases and 2 bases, there was a span of 16 bases. Germline-derived CDR1 and CDR2 are DFQATT and SNEGSKA (reference sequence). CDR3 length: 15 amino acids. In nucleotides, the CDR3 is TGCAGTGCTAGATACCCTAGGGGGAGTCCCTACGAGCAGTACTTC. Amino acids: CSARYPRGSPYEQYF.

This clonotype has a count of ten or more. The chain joins TRBV11-2 to TRBJ2-5; TRBD1 matches at 9 bases. Germline V gene data show CDR1 as SGHAT and CDR2 as FQNNGV. The V and J ends lost 5 bases and 3 bases, in that order; junction bases with no gene match: 7. The CDR3 totals 15 residues. CDR3 loop: CASSQHRGLEETQYF. CDR3 nucleotides: TGTGCCAGCAGCCAGCACAGGGGGCTCGAAGAGACCCAGTACTTC.

The V call is TRBV5-8, the J call TRBJ2-3, with 11 nucleotides matching TRBD1. The CDR3 length is 14 residues. The V gene's germline CDR1 is SGHTS and CDR2 YDEGEE. Germline trimming cut 6 bases from V and 5 bases from J; bases unmatched to any gene: 5. CDR3 in DNA: TGTGCCAGCACCCCCGGGACAGGGGGAGATACGCAGTATTTT. This encodes CASTPGTGGDTQYF.

This clonotype occurred many times. The chain employs TRBV9 and TRBJ1-2, with unresolved D. CDR3 length: 13 residues. V lost 3 bases, J lost 1 base, and 7 bases lay in between. Per the germline V gene, CDR1 is SGDLS and CDR2 is YYNGEE. This CDR3 reads CASSDGFNYGYTF. The CDR3 DNA follows: TGTGCCAGCAGCGACGGTTTTAACTATGGCTACACCTTC.